Listed here is a single T cell receptor (beta chain). The source of the sample is a study of cytotoxic CD8 clonotypes in ibrutinib-treated CLL. Study details: For this cohort, patients were roughly 10 relapsed/refractory and some 15 treatment-naive, while 17 were IGHV unmutated.

This CDR3 comprises 15 residues. The germline V gene has CDR1 SGHTA and CDR2 FQGNSA. J lost 9 bases, V lost 5 bases, and 5 bases had no gene match. Clones were read by immunoSEQ multiplex PCR, and TCRdb kept only the in-frame ones, dropping some. The sample contains 30,000 or so clones, approximately 57% of which appear only once. The sample consisted of PBMCs, taken before ibrutinib treatment. The rearrangement links TRBV7-2 to TRBJ2-1; 15 positions match TRBD2. This receptor was obtained from a human donor with chronic lymphocytic leukemia. The CDR3 DNA reads TGTGCCAGCAGCCGGACTAGCGGGGGGGCCGGTGAGCAGTTCTTC. This gives the protein CASSRTSGGAGEQFF.